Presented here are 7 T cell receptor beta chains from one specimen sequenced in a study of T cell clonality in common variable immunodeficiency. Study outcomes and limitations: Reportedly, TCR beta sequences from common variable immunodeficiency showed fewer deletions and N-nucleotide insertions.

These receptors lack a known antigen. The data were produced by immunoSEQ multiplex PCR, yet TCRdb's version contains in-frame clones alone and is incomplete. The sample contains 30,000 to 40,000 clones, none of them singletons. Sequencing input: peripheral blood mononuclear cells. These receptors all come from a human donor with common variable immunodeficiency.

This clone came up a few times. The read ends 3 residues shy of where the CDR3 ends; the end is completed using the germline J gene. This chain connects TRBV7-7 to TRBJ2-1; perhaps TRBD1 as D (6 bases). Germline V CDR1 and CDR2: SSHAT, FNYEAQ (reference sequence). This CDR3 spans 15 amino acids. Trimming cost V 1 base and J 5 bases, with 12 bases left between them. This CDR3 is CASSLGQGINNEQFF. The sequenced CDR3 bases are TGTGCCAGCAGCTTAGGGCAGGGGATTAACAATGAG. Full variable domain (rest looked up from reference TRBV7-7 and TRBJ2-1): GAGVSQSPRYKVTKRGQDVTLRCDPISSHATLYWYQQALGQGPEFLTYFNYEAQPDKSGLPSDRFSAERPEGSISTLTIQRTEQRDSAMYRCASSLGQGINNEQFFGPGTRLTVL.

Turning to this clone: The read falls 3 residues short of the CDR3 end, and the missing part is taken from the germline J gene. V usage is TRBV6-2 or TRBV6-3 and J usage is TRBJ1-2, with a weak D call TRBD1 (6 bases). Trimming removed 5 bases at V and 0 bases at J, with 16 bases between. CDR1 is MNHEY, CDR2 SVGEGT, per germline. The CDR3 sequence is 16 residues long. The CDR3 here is CASSPDRGRANYGYTF. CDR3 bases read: TGTGCCAGCAGTCCGGACAGAGGGAGAGCTAACTATGGC.

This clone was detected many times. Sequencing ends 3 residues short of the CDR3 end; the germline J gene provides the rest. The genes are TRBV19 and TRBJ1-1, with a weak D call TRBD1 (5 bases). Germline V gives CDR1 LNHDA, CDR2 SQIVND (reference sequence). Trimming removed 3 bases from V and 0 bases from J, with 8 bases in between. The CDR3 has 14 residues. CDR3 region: CASSMGGVNTEAFF. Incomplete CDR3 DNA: TGTGCCAGTAGTATGGGGGGGGTGAACACTGAA.

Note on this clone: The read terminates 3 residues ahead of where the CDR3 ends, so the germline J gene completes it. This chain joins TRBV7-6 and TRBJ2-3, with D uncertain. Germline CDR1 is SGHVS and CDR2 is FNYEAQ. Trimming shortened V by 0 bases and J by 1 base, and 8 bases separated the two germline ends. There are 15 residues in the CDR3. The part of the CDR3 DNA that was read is TGTGCCAGCAGCTTAGCGGTGGGCGGCACAGATACG. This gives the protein CASSLAVGGTDT. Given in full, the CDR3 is CASSLAVGGTDTQYF.

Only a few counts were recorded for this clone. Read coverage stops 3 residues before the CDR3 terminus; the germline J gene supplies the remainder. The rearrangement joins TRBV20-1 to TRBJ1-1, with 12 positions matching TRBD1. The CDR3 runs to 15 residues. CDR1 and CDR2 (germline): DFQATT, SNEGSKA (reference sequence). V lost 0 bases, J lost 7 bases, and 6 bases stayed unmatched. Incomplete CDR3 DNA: TGCAGTGCTAGAGATGGGACAGGGGGCGGGATTGAA. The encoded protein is CSARDGTGGGIE. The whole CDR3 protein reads CSARDGTGGGIEAFF.

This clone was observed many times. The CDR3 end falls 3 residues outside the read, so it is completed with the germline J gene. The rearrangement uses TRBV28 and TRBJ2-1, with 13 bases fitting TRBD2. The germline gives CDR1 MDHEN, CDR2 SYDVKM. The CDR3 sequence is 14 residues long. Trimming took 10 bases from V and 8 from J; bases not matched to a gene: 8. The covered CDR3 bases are TGTGCCACCAAGGGGACTAGCGGGATGGATGAG. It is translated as CATKGTSGMDE. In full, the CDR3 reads CATKGTSGMDEQFF.

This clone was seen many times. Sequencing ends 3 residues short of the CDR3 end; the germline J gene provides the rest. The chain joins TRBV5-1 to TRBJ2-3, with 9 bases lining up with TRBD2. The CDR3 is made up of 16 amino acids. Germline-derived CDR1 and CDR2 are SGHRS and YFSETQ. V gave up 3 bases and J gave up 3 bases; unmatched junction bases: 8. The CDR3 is CASSWAGGPSTDTQYF. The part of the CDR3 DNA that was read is TGCGCCAGCAGCTGGGCGGGAGGGCCCTCGACAGATACG.